The source of this T cell receptor beta chain is a study of response to subunit inactivated influenza vaccine. Regarding the study as a whole: The authors suggested that few new T cells are recruited per seasonal influenza vaccination.

The ends were cut back, 7 bases at V and 10 bases at J, with 13 bases in the middle. The CDR3 runs to 11 residues. Germline CDR1 reads SGHAT; CDR2 reads FQNNGV. This clonotype was detected only a few times. Its target is not known. TCRdb reanalysed the RT-PCR reads using MiXCR and keeps one entry per CDR3 protein. The sample consists of approximately 170,000 distinct CDR3 sequences, around 12% of them appearing once. The sample was also reused in another study, on T cells expressing NK-cell markers. That work adds: As the method of synthesis, 5'RACE template switching with UMIs yielded TCR beta cDNA. The TCR beta repertoires were obtained from sorted CD3+CD56+NKG2C+, CD3+CD56+NKG2C- and CD3+CD56-NKG2C+ T cells. NKG2C+ dominant clonotype frequencies in over 5 donors were roughly 1.0-7.5% of CD8+ T cells.

This TCR derives from a man aged 45 to 65 who received an inactivated influenza vaccine. This specimen consisted of CD8+ T cells sorted from PBMCs, obtained 11 to 12 days after vaccination. The rearrangement uses TRBV11-2 and TRBJ1-1, with D unresolved. CDR3 bases: TGTGCCAGCATCGCGGGAGAGGGAGCTTTCTTT. It codes for CASIAGEGAFF. Full variable domain (remainder filled in from reference TRBV11-2 and TRBJ1-1): EAGVAQSPRYKIIEKRQSVAFWCNPISGHATLYWYQQILGQGPKLLIQFQNNGVVDDSQLPKDRFSAERLKGVDSTLKIQPAKLEDSAVYLCASIAGEGAFFGQGTRLTVV.